These T cell receptor beta chains were read from a single sample in a study of T-cell reconstitution after alpha-beta-depleted transplantation in children. From the PCR reads, TCRdb called clonotypes with MiXCR, one entry per CDR3 protein. In the table there are some 440,000 distinct CDR3 sequences, around 15% of which are singletons. This material consisted of PBMCs, mostly from graft donor cells, taken 360 days after TCRalphabeta/CD19-depleted stem cell transplant. The origin of the receptors is a boy under two years old who had a stem cell transplant for Wiskott-Aldrich syndrome, so the T cells may come from the graft donor. CDR3s include the opening cysteine and the closing phenylalanine or tryptophan. A D gene is named only where the DNA matches it firmly. The size of a clone is reported for some rows only, either as once, few or many, or as a class for expanded clones.

D: NA
V: TRBV25-1
J: TRBJ1-2
size: NA
CDR3: CASYGENGYTF
DNA: TGTGCCAGCTACGGGGAAAATGGCTACACCTTC

D: NA
V: TRBV11-2
J: TRBJ2-7
size: NA
CDR3: CASSLEQNYYEQYF
DNA: TGTGCCAGCAGCTTGGAACAGAATTACTACGAGCAGTACTTC

D: TRBD2
V: TRBV5-1
J: TRBJ2-3
size: few
CDR3: CASSLDSSGATDTQYF
DNA: TGCGCCAGCAGCCTCGACTCTAGCGGAGCAACAGATACGCAGTATTTT

D: NA
V: TRBV21-1
J: TRBJ2-4
size: NA
CDR3: CASSKAGGGPVLAKNIQYF
DNA: TGTGCCAGCAGCAAAGCTGGGGGAGGTCCTGTTTTAGCCAAAAACATTCAGTACTTC

D: NA
V: TRBV20-1
J: TRBJ2-7
size: NA
CDR3: CSAPRAYEKYF
DNA: TGCAGTGCCCCCAGGGCGTACGAGAAGTACTTC

D: NA
V: TRBV3-1
J: TRBJ2-7
size: few
CDR3: CASSRGLAIYEQYF
DNA: TGTGCCAGCAGCCGAGGGCTAGCGATTTACGAGCAGTACTTC

D: NA
V: TRBV5-1
J: TRBJ2-1
size: NA
CDR3: CATGLSSYNEQFF
DNA: TGCGCCACCGGGCTAAGCTCCTACAATGAGCAGTTCTTC

D: NA
V: TRBV27
J: TRBJ2-2
size: many
CDR3: CASRRRGRDTGELFF
DNA: TGTGCCAGCCGGCGGAGGGGGCGCGACACCGGGGAGCTGTTTTTT

D: NA
V: TRBV7-2
J: TRBJ1-1
size: few
CDR3: CASSFSGVEAFF
DNA: TGTGCCAGCAGCTTCTCCGGGGTTGAAGCTTTCTTT

D: TRBD2
V: TRBV5-6
J: TRBJ2-7
size: medium-sized
CDR3: CASSFKAGTSSSIQYF
DNA: TGTGCCAGCAGCTTTAAGGCCGGGACTAGCTCATCCATCCAGTACTTC

D: TRBD2
V: TRBV20-1
J: TRBJ2-1
size: NA
CDR3: CSAEGLSGRAWVSSYNEQFF
DNA: TGCAGTGCTGAGGGCCTTAGCGGGAGGGCTTGGGTGAGCTCCTACAATGAGCAGTTCTTC

D: NA
V: TRBV12-3/TRBV12-4
J: TRBJ2-2
size: many
CDR3: CASSLWQATGELFF
DNA: TGTGCCAGCAGTTTATGGCAGGCCACCGGGGAGCTGTTTTTT

D: TRBD1
V: TRBV7-9
J: TRBJ2-5
size: NA
CDR3: CAKQGASQETQYF
DNA: TGTGCCAAACAGGGGGCGAGCCAAGAGACCCAGTACTTC

D: TRBD1
V: TRBV4-2
J: TRBJ2-5
size: NA
CDR3: CASSATGTGTRFEETQYF
DNA: TGTGCCAGCAGCGCTACCGGGACAGGGACGAGGTTTGAGGAGACCCAGTACTTC

D: TRBD1
V: TRBV5-1
J: TRBJ2-1
size: few
CDR3: CASSFLTGESYNEQFF
DNA: TGCGCCAGCAGCTTCTTAACAGGGGAGTCCTACAATGAGCAGTTCTTC

D: TRBD1
V: TRBV12-3/TRBV12-4
J: TRBJ2-3
size: NA
CDR3: CASSSTGSPTDTQYF
DNA: TGTGCCAGCAGTTCGACAGGGAGTCCTACAGATACGCAGTATTTT

D: TRBD2
V: TRBV20-1
J: TRBJ2-1
size: few
CDR3: CSARVPKTLAGNEQFF
DNA: TGCAGTGCTAGAGTCCCCAAAACTTTAGCGGGCAATGAGCAGTTCTTC

D: NA
V: TRBV7-8
J: TRBJ1-4
size: NA
CDR3: CASTCGRPRAGTTNEKLFF
DNA: TGTGCCAGCACCTGTGGGAGACCGAGAGCAGGAACAACTAATGAAAAACTGTTTTTT

D: NA
V: TRBV20-1
J: TRBJ1-6
size: NA
CDR3: CSARMGGRSYNSPLHF
DNA: TGCAGTGCTAGAATGGGGGGGCGCTCCTATAATTCACCCCTCCACTTT

D: NA
V: TRBV5-6
J: TRBJ2-1
size: NA
CDR3: CASSLGSGYEQFF
DNA: TGTGCCAGCAGCTTGGGTTCGGGCTATGAGCAGTTCTTC

D: TRBD2
V: TRBV24-1
J: TRBJ2-5
size: NA
CDR3: CATSDGGGAGETQYF
DNA: TGTGCCACCAGTGATGGCGGGGGGGCCGGAGAGACCCAGTACTTC

D: TRBD2
V: TRBV6-2/TRBV6-3
J: TRBJ2-7
size: few
CDR3: CASSTFLPGLAGSRGSGEQYF
DNA: TGTGCCAGCAGTACATTCCTTCCGGGACTAGCGGGGAGTAGAGGTTCGGGCGAGCAGTACTTC

D: NA
V: TRBV2
J: TRBJ2-7
size: NA
CDR3: CASSEGQGIYEQYF
DNA: TGTGCCAGCAGTGAAGGTCAGGGGATCTACGAGCAGTACTTC

D: NA
V: TRBV11-2
J: TRBJ1-1
size: NA
CDR3: CASSFSTGGNTEAFF
DNA: TGTGCCAGCAGCTTTAGTACGGGGGGAAACACTGAAGCTTTCTTT

D: TRBD1
V: TRBV24-1
J: TRBJ1-2
size: few
CDR3: CATSDSRQGNYGYTF
DNA: TGTGCCACCAGTGATTCACGACAGGGGAACTATGGCTACACCTTC

D: TRBD2
V: TRBV20-1
J: TRBJ2-1
size: few
CDR3: CSASPPGLAGVKQFF
DNA: TGCAGTGCTAGTCCACCGGGACTAGCGGGAGTCAAACAGTTCTTC

D: TRBD1
V: TRBV5-1
J: TRBJ2-5
size: NA
CDR3: CASSTGTVQETQYF
DNA: TGCGCCAGCAGTACCGGGACAGTCCAAGAGACCCAGTACTTC

D: TRBD2
V: TRBV11-2
J: TRBJ2-2
size: few
CDR3: CASSSPGGRVTGELFF
DNA: TGTGCCAGCAGCTCCCCAGGCGGGAGAGTGACCGGGGAGCTGTTTTTT

D: NA
V: TRBV5-8
J: TRBJ2-7
size: NA
CDR3: CARGPGTAYEQYF
DNA: TGTGCCAGGGGCCCTGGGACTGCCTACGAGCAGTACTTC

D: TRBD2
V: TRBV7-9
J: TRBJ2-4
size: few
CDR3: CASSLGREPPKNIQYF
DNA: TGTGCCAGCAGCTTAGGGCGGGAGCCTCCCAAAAACATTCAGTACTTC

D: TRBD1
V: TRBV7-9
J: TRBJ2-7
size: NA
CDR3: CASSLRSGTGFSYEQYF
DNA: TGTGCCAGCAGCCTTAGATCCGGGACAGGATTCTCCTACGAGCAGTACTTC

D: TRBD2
V: TRBV12-3/TRBV12-4
J: TRBJ2-5
size: once
CDR3: CASSVGLAADRGTQYF
DNA: TGTGCCAGCAGCGTAGGGCTAGCGGCCGACCGGGGGACCCAGTACTTC

D: NA
V: TRBV7-2
J: TRBJ2-5
size: NA
CDR3: CASSQPTQTQYF
DNA: TGTGCCAGCAGCCAACCAACCCAGACCCAGTACTTC

D: TRBD1
V: TRBV5-1
J: TRBJ2-4
size: few
CDR3: CASSFGITGGEYLLAKNIQYF
DNA: TGCGCCAGCAGCTTTGGGATAACAGGGGGCGAATATCTTCTAGCCAAAAACATTCAGTACTTC

D: NA
V: TRBV27
J: TRBJ2-7
size: NA
CDR3: CASSLSQGHYLFEQYF
DNA: TGTGCCAGCAGTTTATCTCAGGGTCACTACCTCTTCGAGCAGTACTTC

D: NA
V: TRBV29-1
J: TRBJ2-5
size: many
CDR3: CSVSGAHGETQYF
DNA: TGCAGCGTTTCCGGGGCCCACGGTGAGACCCAGTACTTC

D: NA
V: TRBV4-1
J: TRBJ1-4
size: NA
CDR3: CASSQRGTNEKLFF
DNA: TGCGCCAGCAGCCAAAGGGGTACTAATGAAAAACTGTTTTTT